The 27 T cell receptor beta chains presented below share a single source sample, sequenced in a study of blood T cells in healthy people across ages. A sample-barcoded 5' primer and a J-beta primer mix were used in a second PCR of about 6 to 12 cycles. TCRdb passed the 5' RACE reads through MiXCR, listing each CDR3 protein once. The sample consists of about 970,000 distinct CDR3 sequences, 51% of them appearing once. The sequencing input was blood. The receptors derive from an older woman in good health.

The rearrangement links TRBV20-1 to TRBJ2-5; 7 positions match TRBD2. The V gene end was trimmed by 5 bases and the J gene end by 3 bases; junction bases not matched to a gene: 9. This CDR3 comprises 14 residues. Germline V gene sequence: CDR1 DFQATT, CDR2 SNEGSKA (reference sequence). The CDR3 nucleotides read TGCAGTGCTTTCGTCCTTGGACTAGAAGAGACCCAGTACTTC. It encodes CSAFVLGLEETQYF.

J is TRBJ2-1 and V is TRBV7-9; 11 nucleotides align to TRBD1. The CDR3 sequence is 16 residues long. J was trimmed by 3 bases and V by 4 bases; bases with no gene match: 5. Germline assignment: CDR1 SEHNR and CDR2 FQNEAQ (reference sequence). As DNA, the CDR3 is TGTGCCAGCAGCTGGGGGACAGGGGGAGGCTACAATGAGCAGTTCTTC. Encoded protein: CASSWGTGGGYNEQFF.

J is TRBJ2-5 and V is TRBV12-3 or TRBV12-4; 7 positions match TRBD2. This CDR3 has 15 residues. Germline trimming cut 4 bases from V and 11 bases from J; bases unmatched to any gene: 16. The chain's CDR3 is CASSSLRRGVEEQYF. The CDR3 nucleotides read TGTGCCAGCAGTTCCCTCAGACGGGGGGTAGAAGAGCAGTACTTC.

This clonotype has just one count. The rearrangement uses TRBV5-4 and TRBJ2-2; 7 bases are a match to TRBD2. This CDR3 has 14 amino acids. J gave up 8 bases and V 5 bases, and 9 bases lay outside the gene matches. The germline V gene encodes CDR1 SGHNT and CDR2 YYREEE (reference sequence). The CDR3 DNA reads TGTGCCAGCAGGATCGGACTAGTTTCGGGGGAGCTGTTTTTT. Its translation: CASRIGLVSGELFF.

The chain links TRBV7-2 to TRBJ2-4, with 7 nucleotides matching TRBD2. The tail of the sequence fits TRBJ2-7 better, so the J call may be wrong. Per the germline V gene, CDR1 is SGHTA and CDR2 is FQGNSA. The CDR3 has 15 residues. The CDR3 sequence: CASSVSGLVGDEQYF. In DNA form, the CDR3 reads TGTGCCAGCAGCGTTTCCGGACTAGTGGGTGACGAGCAGTACTTC.

The chain carries TRBV4-1 and TRBJ1-4; 11 nucleotides agree with TRBD1. This CDR3 has 19 amino acids. J lost 7 bases, V lost 4 bases, and 17 bases had no gene match. The V gene's germline CDR1 is MGHRA and CDR2 YSYEKL. CDR3 sequence: CASSLQALDRGRPIEKLFF. CDR3 DNA sequence: TGCGCCAGCAGCCTTCAAGCCTTGGACAGGGGGCGTCCGATTGAAAAACTGTTTTTT.

The chain recombines TRBV12-3 or TRBV12-4 with TRBJ2-7, with D unclear. This CDR3 has 14 amino acids. With 3 bases removed from V and 0 bases from J, the gap between germline ends came to 9 bases. The CDR3 sequence is CASSFVYSSYEQYF. Written as DNA, the CDR3 is TGTGCCAGCAGTTTCGTCTATAGCTCCTACGAGCAGTACTTC.

The J gene is TRBJ2-5, the V gene TRBV5-1; 9 bases match TRBD2. The ends lost 3 bases at V and 3 bases at J; junction bases unmatched: 12. The CDR3 runs to 17 residues. The V gene's germline CDR1 is SGHRS and CDR2 YFSETQ. Written as DNA, the CDR3 is TGCGCCAGCAGCTCTAGCCAGTCTAGCGGGACGGAAGAGACCCAGTACTTC. Its translation is CASSSSQSSGTEETQYF.

The CDR3 loop reads CSAPRGGTGWSYTQYF. CDR3 nucleotides: TGCAGTGCTCCCCGGGGAGGGACAGGGTGGTCTTATACGCAGTATTTT. J is TRBJ2-3 and V is TRBV20-1, with 9 bases lining up with TRBD1. CDR3 size: 16 residues. CDR1 and CDR2 (germline): DFQATT, SNEGSKA (reference sequence). The junction had 16 bases not matched to a gene; V was cut back by 5 bases and J by 7 bases.

This clonotype was observed a handful of times. This chain connects TRBV28 to TRBJ2-7; perhaps TRBD2 as D (5 bases). V lost 1 base, J lost 2 bases, and 6 bases lay in between. The germline V gene has CDR1 MDHEN and CDR2 SYDVKM. The CDR3 has 13 residues. Written as DNA, the CDR3 is TGTGCCAGCAGTTTATTAGCGACCTACGAGCAGTACTTC. Translating gives CASSLLATYEQYF.

This clonotype came up once. The chain uses TRBV4-1 and TRBJ2-1; 7 bases align to TRBD2. CDR3 size: 18 residues. Germline V gene data show CDR1 as MGHRA and CDR2 as YSYEKL. V shed 1 base, J shed 6 bases, and the junction held 15 bases outside the gene matches. CDR3 amino acids: CASSQAALLREFSNEQFF. DNA of the CDR3: TGCGCCAGCAGCCAAGCTGCCCTCTTGCGGGAGTTCTCCAATGAGCAGTTCTTC.

Comments on this clonotype: At one boundary the junction diverges from the germline segment, which might be a read error. This chain joins TRBV7-2 and TRBJ2-3; D uncertain. CDR1 and CDR2 from the germline V gene are SGHTA and FQGNSA. This CDR3 is built from 13 residues. In DNA form, the CDR3 reads TGTGCCAGCAGCTTGGCCGGCTCAGATATGCAGTATTTT. Its translation: CASSLAGSDMQYF.

The chain joins TRBV6-5 to TRBJ1-2, with 8 bases matching TRBD1. CDR3 length: 13 amino acids. Germline V gene sequence: CDR1 MNHEY, CDR2 SVGAGI. J gave up 6 bases and V 6 bases, and 6 bases lay outside the gene matches. The DNA for the CDR3 is TGTGCCAGCAGCCGCAGGGGGCCGGATGGCTACACCTTC. Translation gives CASSRRGPDGYTF.

The CDR3 DNA follows: TGTGCCAGCTCACTTGGGACGGACACTGAAGCTTTCTTT. Protein: CASSLGTDTEAFF. The chain employs TRBV18 and TRBJ1-1; D might be TRBD1 (5 bases). The CDR3 runs 13 residues. The germline gives CDR1 KGHSH, CDR2 LQKENI. Trimming took 4 bases from V and 3 from J, leaving 9 bases between them. Full variable domain (rest looked up from reference TRBV18 and TRBJ1-1): NAGVMQNPRHLVRRRGQEARLRCSPMKGHSHVYWYRQLPEEGLKFMVYLQKENIIDESGMPKERFSAEFPKEGPSILRIQQVVRGDSAAYFCASSLGTDTEAFFGQGTRLTVV.

The chain joins TRBV9 to TRBJ2-5, with 7 bases matching TRBD2. This CDR3 contains 14 residues. V lost 3 bases, J lost 2 bases, and 4 bases stayed unmatched. The germline V gene has CDR1 SGDLS and CDR2 YYNGEE. The CDR3 DNA follows: TGTGCCAGCAGCGAATGGGGGGGGCAAGAGACCCAGTACTTC. Protein sequence: CASSEWGGQETQYF. The full variable domain, rest sourced from reference TRBV9 and TRBJ2-5, is DSGVTQTPKHLITATGQRVTLRCSPRSGDLSVYWYQQSLDQGLQFLIQYYNGEERAKGNILERFSAQQFPDLHSELNLSSLELGDSALYFCASSEWGGQETQYFGPGTRLLVL.

This clonotype appeared a few times. The chain combines TRBV20-1 with TRBJ1-2; maybe TRBD1 (6 bases). Germline values: CDR1 DFQATT, CDR2 SNEGSKA (reference sequence). Trimming took 2 bases from V and 4 from J, leaving 17 bases between them. The CDR3 covers 15 residues. This chain's CDR3 is CSARTLKGGIYGYTF. DNA of the CDR3: TGCAGTGCTAGAACTTTAAAGGGGGGGATCTATGGCTACACCTTC.

This clonotype was picked up a small number of times. This chain links TRBV25-1 with TRBJ2-7; no clear D gene. Trimming left V 4 bases short and J 3 bases short, with 10 bases between. The germline V gene has CDR1 MGHDK and CDR2 SYGVNS. The CDR3 runs to 13 residues. In DNA form, the CDR3 reads TGTGCCAGCAGTGCCCTCTTAGGCTACGAGCAGTACTTC. Translation gives CASSALLGYEQYF.

This clonotype was recorded a few times. This chain links TRBV4-2 with TRBJ1-2, with D perhaps TRBD1 (5 bases). This CDR3 region has 16 residues. CDR1 is LGHNA, CDR2 YNFKEQ, per germline. V was trimmed by 2 bases and J by 4 bases, leaving 17 bases between them. The CDR3 region has the DNA TGTGCCAGCAGCCAATCCGACCGACAGCAGGGCTATGGCTACACCTTC. Its translation: CASSQSDRQQGYGYTF.

As to this clonotype: Mismatch with germline at one junction end may stem from a read error. The chain is built from TRBV6-1 and TRBJ2-3, with 8 positions matching TRBD1. Looked up from germline, CDR1 is MNHNS and CDR2 is SASEGT. This CDR3 spans 15 amino acids. The CDR3 loop reads CPSRTRDRLTDTQYF. CDR3 in DNA: TGTCCCAGCAGGACTCGGGACAGGTTAACAGATACGCAGTATTTT.

This clonotype has a handful of counts. In nucleotides, the CDR3 is TGTGCCAGCAGTACGGCGGGAGAGGGAGATACGCAGTATTTT. It is translated as CASSTAGEGDTQYF. The rearrangement joins TRBV28 to TRBJ2-3; 7 bases match TRBD2. Germline CDR1 is MDHEN and CDR2 is SYDVKM. The CDR3 consists of 14 residues. The trim removed 5 bases at V and 5 bases at J, leaving 7 bases unmatched.

This clonotype has only a few counts. The chain's CDR3 is CASSYGRTAKFYEQYF. Written as DNA, the CDR3 is TGTGCCAGCAGTTACGGAAGGACAGCCAAATTCTACGAGCAGTACTTC. The chain is built from TRBV6-2 or TRBV6-3 and TRBJ2-7; possibly TRBD1 for D (6 bases). CDR3 length: 16 residues. Germline assignment: CDR1 MNHEY and CDR2 SVGEGT. V lost 2 bases to trimming and J lost 3 bases, with 17 bases between them.

This rearrangement joins TRBV25-1 to TRBJ1-5, with D tentatively TRBD1 (5 bases). CDR1 and CDR2 from the germline V gene are MGHDK and SYGVNS. V dropped 3 bases and J dropped 1 base, with 10 bases sitting between them. The CDR3 runs 15 residues. DNA of the CDR3: TGTGCCAGCAGTGACCGGGACGGCAGCAATCAGCCCCAGCATTTT. Amino acids: CASSDRDGSNQPQHF. The full variable domain, rest sourced from reference TRBV25-1 and TRBJ1-5, is EADIYQTPRYLVIGTGKKITLECSQTMGHDKMYWYQQDPGMELHLIHYSYGVNSTEKGDLSSESTVSRIRTEHFPLTLESARPSHTSQYLCASSDRDGSNQPQHFGDGTRLSIL.

The rearrangement uses TRBV5-1 and TRBJ1-5; D is ambiguous. This CDR3 contains 15 residues. CDR1 and CDR2 (germline): SGHRS, YFSETQ. V lost 0 bases and J 3 bases, leaving 10 bases between the germline ends. The DNA of the CDR3 is TGCGCCAGCAGCTTGGCGGCAGCTGACAATCAGCCCCAGCATTTT. Encoded protein: CASSLAAADNQPQHF.

This clonotype was picked up one time. The chain employs TRBV14 and TRBJ2-7; a weak D match, TRBD1 (5 bases). There are 16 residues in the CDR3. Trimming cost V 1 base and J 0 bases, with 13 bases left between them. The germline V gene has CDR1 SGHDN and CDR2 FVKESK. CDR3 DNA: TGTGCCAGCAGCCAAGGTAGTAGGGGTCCCTCCTACGAGCAGTACTTC. Residues: CASSQGSRGPSYEQYF.

The sample holds one count of this clonotype. This chain uses TRBV12-3 or TRBV12-4 with TRBJ2-5, with a possible D match to TRBD1 (5 bases). This CDR3 has 13 amino acids. V lost 5 bases, J lost 5 bases, and 12 bases lay in between. Written as DNA, the CDR3 is TGTGCCAGCAGTGGGAACAGGCGGGAGACCCAGTACTTC. Amino acid sequence: CASSGNRRETQYF.

The V call is TRBV12-3 or TRBV12-4, the J call TRBJ2-3; 10 bases line up with TRBD2. CDR3 length: 14 residues. J lost 6 bases, V lost 6 bases, and 6 bases had no gene match. The CDR3 coding sequence is TGTGCCAGCAGGCGGACTAGCGGTAGGGATACGCAGTATTTT. Its translation: CASRRTSGRDTQYF.

V is TRBV29-1 and J is TRBJ1-5; D might be TRBD1 (6 bases). CDR1 SQVTM and CDR2 ANQGSEA come from the germline V gene. Trimming left V 7 bases short and J 6 bases short, with 16 bases between. The CDR3 is made up of 13 amino acids. CDR3 amino acids: CSARGGASQPQHF. The CDR3 DNA sequence: TGCAGCGCCCGGGGGGGGGCGAGTCAGCCCCAGCATTTT.